Shown below are 21 T cell receptor beta chains from a single sample sequenced in a study of T cell responses to AZD1222 COVID-19 vaccine. Method: immunoSEQ multiplex PCR; TCRdb's copy keeps in-frame clones and lacks some. The data hold roughly 95,000 clones, with roughly 90% observed a single time. Material: peripheral blood, obtained 28 days after the second AZD1222 dose. Source of these receptors: an adult who received the AZD1222 COVID-19 vaccine.

This sequence joins TRBV9 and TRBJ2-3; 9 bases match TRBD2. This CDR3 has 16 residues. Trimming cost V 0 bases and J 1 base; bases outside gene matches: 3. Germline assignment: CDR1 SGDLS and CDR2 YYNGEE. The CDR3 nucleotides are TGTGCCAGCAGCGTAGCAGGCGGGGGGGGCACAGATACGCAGTATTTT. It codes for CASSVAGGGGTDTQYF.

The chain links TRBV5-1 to TRBJ2-1; D may correspond to TRBD1 or TRBD2 (5 bases each). V was shortened by 1 base and J by 6 bases, with 14 bases between the two germline ends. This CDR3 has 15 amino acids. Germline loops: CDR1 SGHRS, CDR2 YFSETQ. DNA of the CDR3: TGCGCCAGCAGCTTGTACCTAGCTGGGGGCAATGAGCAGTTCTTC. This translates into CASSLYLAGGNEQFF.

The rearrangement uses TRBV7-6 and TRBJ2-5; 8 nucleotides line up with TRBD1. This CDR3 has 14 amino acids. V gave up 5 bases and J gave up 3 bases; unmatched junction bases: 5. In germline, CDR1 is SGHVS, CDR2 FNYEAQ. CDR3 region: CASSQTGEKETQYF. The CDR3 nucleotides read TGTGCCAGCAGCCAGACAGGGGAGAAAGAGACCCAGTACTTC.

The V gene is TRBV28, the J gene TRBJ2-3; 7 positions agree with TRBD2. Unmatched junction bases numbered 11, after V lost 7 bases and J lost 1 base. Germline-derived CDR1 and CDR2 are MDHEN and SYDVKM. CDR3 length: 16 residues. The CDR3 bases are TGTGCCAGCACCCTACCGGGAGGCGGGGGCACAGATACGCAGTATTTT. The encoded protein is CASTLPGGGGTDTQYF.

J is TRBJ2-2 and V is TRBV5-1; D is unclear. The CDR3 has 15 residues. The germline gives CDR1 SGHRS, CDR2 YFSETQ. V was shortened by 4 bases and J by 2 bases, with 12 bases between the two germline ends. The CDR3 sequence is CASSPDGVNTGELFF. The CDR3 nucleotides read TGCGCCAGCAGCCCGGACGGAGTAAACACCGGGGAGCTGTTTTTT.

The V and J genes are TRBV19 and TRBJ1-2; a possible D gene is TRBD1 (6 bases). This CDR3 has 15 amino acids. CDR1 is LNHDA, CDR2 SQIVND, per germline (reference sequence). V was clipped by 4 bases and J by 6 bases, with 18 bases between them. In DNA form, the CDR3 reads TGTGCCAGTAGTAAGTTTGGTACAGGGCTTAATGGCTACACCTTC. It translates to CASSKFGTGLNGYTF.

This chain uses TRBV11-3 with TRBJ2-7, with TRBD1 identical over 9 bases. Germline loops: CDR1 SGHNT, CDR2 YENEEA. Losses at the gene ends were 5 bases for V and 7 bases for J; bases not matched to a gene: 9. The CDR3 extends over 14 amino acids. The CDR3 sequence: CASSLQGASGEQYF. The CDR3 DNA reads TGTGCCAGCAGCCTACAGGGGGCGTCGGGAGAGCAGTACTTC.

The V and J genes are TRBV28 and TRBJ1-4, with TRBD1 as a possible D gene (6 bases). The CDR3 is made up of 15 amino acids. Trimming removed 7 bases from V and 6 bases from J, with 18 bases in between. The V gene's germline CDR1 is MDHEN and CDR2 SYDVKM. In nucleotides, the CDR3 is TGTGCCAGCACGCCCAGAGGGGGGACCCATGAAAAACTGTTTTTT. Protein sequence: CASTPRGGTHEKLFF. Full variable domain (outside the CDR3, taken from reference TRBV28 and TRBJ1-4): DVKVTQSSRYLVKRTGEKVFLECVQDMDHENMFWYRQDPGLGLRLIYFSYDVKMKEKGDIPEGYSVSREKKERFSLILESASTNQTSMYLCASTPRGGTHEKLFFGSGTQLSVL.

This clone was detected only once. The genes are TRBV12-5 and TRBJ2-1; 12 nucleotides match TRBD1. After removal of 2 bases from V and 9 bases from J, the junction contained 11 bases not matched to a gene. The length of the CDR3 is 17 residues. The germline V gene encodes CDR1 LGHNT and CDR2 FRNRAP. This chain's CDR3 is CASGLLIWGTGGSEQFF. DNA for the CDR3: TGTGCTAGTGGTTTGTTAATCTGGGGGACAGGGGGCTCTGAGCAGTTCTTC.

The rearrangement joins TRBV18 to TRBJ1-2; D perhaps matches TRBD1 (5 bases). The V end lost 2 bases, the J end lost 4 bases, and 17 bases lay between the germline ends. CDR1 and CDR2 (germline): KGHSH, LQKENI. CDR3 length: 16 residues. CDR3 sequence: CASSPEVGAALYGYTF. The CDR3 DNA sequence: TGTGCCAGCTCACCAGAGGTAGGGGCAGCACTCTATGGCTACACCTTC.

The rearrangement uses TRBV6-2 or TRBV6-3 and TRBJ2-5; perhaps TRBD2 as D (6 bases). This CDR3 spans 14 amino acids. Looked up from germline, CDR1 is MNHEY and CDR2 is SVGEGT. V lost 5 bases to trimming and J lost 4 bases, with 14 bases between them. CDR3 in amino acids: CASSPPGEAETQYF. CDR3 DNA sequence: TGTGCCAGCAGTCCCCCGGGGGAAGCAGAGACCCAGTACTTC.

V usage is TRBV7-2 and J usage is TRBJ2-3; 7 bases fit TRBD2. The CDR3 length is 16 residues. Trimming took 4 bases from V and 2 from J; bases not matched to a gene: 9. The germline CDR1 and CDR2 sequences are SGHTA and FQGNSA. CDR3 nucleotide sequence: TGTGCCAGCAGCTCCCCTCTAGCGGCTGACACAGATACGCAGTATTTT. Its protein is CASSSPLAADTDTQYF.

The J gene is TRBJ1-6, the V gene TRBV9; the match to TRBD1 covers 10 bases. The germline V gene has CDR1 SGDLS and CDR2 YYNGEE. The V and J ends lost 3 bases and 6 bases, in that order; junction bases with no gene match: 6. The CDR3 has 16 residues. CDR3 sequence (DNA): TGTGCCAGCAGCGCCGGGACAGGGGTCGTTAATTCACCCCTCCACTTT. Translation: CASSAGTGVVNSPLHF. Complete variable domain (other parts from reference TRBV9 and TRBJ1-6): DSGVTQTPKHLITATGQRVTLRCSPRSGDLSVYWYQQSLDQGLQFLIQYYNGEERAKGNILERFSAQQFPDLHSELNLSSLELGDSALYFCASSAGTGVVNSPLHFGNGTRLTVT.

The count of this clone is one. The rearrangement links TRBV30 to TRBJ1-2; 9 bases align to TRBD1. V trimming: 0 bases; J trimming: 7 bases; junction bases outside the gene matches: 3. Looked up from germline, CDR1 is GTSNPN and CDR2 is SVGIG (reference sequence). The CDR3 totals 13 residues. CDR3 sequence: CAWSVQGAVGYTF. CDR3 sequence (DNA): TGTGCCTGGAGTGTACAGGGGGCGGTTGGCTACACCTTC. The full variable domain, completed using reference TRBV30 and TRBJ1-2, is SQTIHQWPATLVQPVGSPLSLECTVEGTSNPNLYWYRQAAGRGLQLLFYSVGIGQISSEVPQNLSASRPQDRQFILSSKKLLLSDSGFYLCAWSVQGAVGYTFGSGTRLTVV.

This clone was found once. The chain combines TRBV28 with TRBJ1-2; the D is unclear. From germline, CDR1 is MDHEN and CDR2 SYDVKM. This CDR3 comprises 14 residues. Trimming took off 2 bases at V and 5 bases at J, with 12 bases between the two ends. The CDR3 DNA reads TGTGCCAGCAGTTTACAGGCAGGACTGTATGGCTACACCTTC. Amino acid sequence: CASSLQAGLYGYTF.

V usage is TRBV6-5 and J usage is TRBJ1-1, with no clear D. Trimming left V 5 bases short and J 1 base short, with 8 bases between. Germline loops: CDR1 MNHEY, CDR2 SVGAGI. CDR3 length: 13 residues. CDR3 nucleotide sequence: TGTGCCAGCAGTCGGGATTGGAACACTGAAGCTTTCTTT. Translating it yields CASSRDWNTEAFF.

The gene calls are TRBV6-1 and TRBJ2-6; D is ambiguous. V dropped 2 bases and J dropped 5 bases, with 7 bases sitting between them. The length of the CDR3 is 14 residues. Germline lookup yields CDR1 MNHNS and CDR2 SASEGT. Written as DNA, the CDR3 is TGTGCCAGCAGTGAAAGAGGACGGGCCAACGTCCTGACTTTC. The encoded protein is CASSERGRANVLTF.

The V gene is TRBV28, the J gene TRBJ1-6; D is unresolved. The CDR3 has 13 amino acids. Between the trimmed V and J ends, which lost 6 bases and 9 bases, there was a span of 12 bases. CDR1 and CDR2 from the germline V gene are MDHEN and SYDVKM. CDR3 nucleotide sequence: TGTGCCAGCAGGTCACAGTGGATTTCACCCCTCCACTTT. Translated, it gives CASRSQWISPLHF.

The CDR3 nucleotides are TGTGCCACCAGTGGGGTAGGGGAGACGTATGGCTACACCTTC. Translated, it gives CATSGVGETYGYTF. The rearrangement links TRBV24-1 to TRBJ1-2, with D tentatively TRBD1 (5 bases). The CDR3 sequence is 14 residues long. V was pared by 5 bases and J by 5 bases, with 14 bases between. Per the germline V gene, CDR1 is KGHDR and CDR2 is SFDVKD.

This chain connects TRBV6-2 or TRBV6-3 to TRBJ1-2; D gene unclear. The CDR3 spans 11 residues. Germline CDR1 is MNHEY and CDR2 is SVGEGT. Trimming took 0 bases from V and 5 from J, leaving 1 base between them. CDR3 in amino acids: CASSYSYGYTF. The CDR3 DNA follows: TGTGCCAGCAGTTACTCGTATGGCTACACCTTC.

This clone was seen a few times. V gene TRBV27 combines with J gene TRBJ1-2, with D unclear. This CDR3 is 15 amino acids long. Looked up from germline, CDR1 is MNHEY and CDR2 is SMNVEV (reference sequence). The V end lost 6 bases, the J end lost 2 bases, and 16 bases lay between the germline ends. CDR3 loop: CASSFRARGNYGYTF. The CDR3 region has the DNA TGTGCCAGCAGCTTCCGGGCAAGAGGGAACTATGGCTACACCTTC.